This T cell receptor beta chain was identified during a study of cytomegalovirus exposure and HLA in healthy donors (dated by TCRdb to about 2017). Broadly, across the study: An earlier analysis of several hundred of the donors reported 276 Gb of sequence data and around 120 million unique TCR beta sequences obtained from about 180 million T cells. Approximately 310 gigabases of sequencing data and tens of millions of unique TCR sequences were included in an early release covering about 600 HLA-typed donors. The genetic ancestry cluster associated with self-reported Caucasian donors included 81% of the 300 to 400 genotyped donors. The aim of the study was to test whether cataloging public T cell receptors could identify signatures of past pathogen exposure. The study used immunosequencing to profile the T cell repertoires of 600 to 850 subjects and linked those repertoires to cytomegalovirus serostatus. In addition to the first cohort of roughly 700 subjects, a separate validation cohort of approximately 130 different subjects was used. To predict cytomegalovirus infection status, the study brought together high-throughput TCR immunosequencing, statistical association of individual TCRs with disease status, and machine learning. A later analysis re-examined previously published TCR beta repertoires from more than 650 donors and added high-resolution HLA genotyping to investigate patterns of TCR occurrence. In the later analysis, no new phenotypic data were used to find candidate immune exposures; instead, reliance was placed on TCR beta sequences and their occurrence across donors. In an earlier analysis of 550 to 700 of the donors, high-throughput TCR beta sequencing was used to judge whether each TCR beta V gene segment behaved as functional or pseudogenic. Alongside the repertoire data, information on donor age, sex, ethnicity and CMV serostatus was compiled. A later genetic analysis used genome-wide SNP genotypes for about 65% of the roughly 700 donors, treating that subset as a discovery cohort. Every discovery cohort repertoire had been produced on one sequencing platform. HLA typing included class I and class II loci at four-digit resolution. Typing coverage varied by locus: roughly 629-640 donors for A, B, C, DRB1 and DQB1; approximately 560 for DQA1; about 600 for DPA1; roughly 450 for DPB1. Roughly five DR-DQ haplotypes were handled as single units for association and clustering because linkage in the cohort was strong. Across approximately 400 genotyped donors of the cohort, an average of about 200,000 unique TCR beta nucleotide sequences per donor were sequenced, and roughly 18% of those sequences were non-productive.

Results and caveats for the whole study, not just this receptor: In a later analysis, some 17,000 TCR beta sequences were associated with specific HLA alleles at a false discovery rate of 0.05. Correlated functional status among segregating V segments might be attributable to linkage disequilibrium, but an unknown experimental factor could not be ruled out. Only TCR beta chains were sequenced in this cohort, and the absence of alpha or paired-chain data limited detectable features. A further reported finding was that TCR beta sequences accurately predicted the HLA-A and HLA-B alleles for most subjects in the first cohort. In a later analysis, HLA-associated TCR beta chains were found to be more clonally expanded and to have lower generation probabilities than equally common non-associated chains. CMV serostatus was the only immune exposure information available for the cohort. In a later analysis, TCR association rates were found to vary across HLA loci, with the most associated TCRs seen for DRB1 alleles and the fewest for HLA-C alleles. In the study, around 150 TCR beta chains were listed as associated with cytomegalovirus. HLA typing was unavailable for some donors at each locus, so association tests used only the typed subset. In a later genetic analysis, a missense DCLRE1C variant was associated with V-gene and J-gene trimming of TCR beta chains, and the association was replicated in an independent cohort. In vitro tests confirmed that a few of the cytomegalovirus-associated TCR beta chains recognize cytomegalovirus antigens. A later analysis found that most CMV-associated TCR beta chains appeared HLA-restricted, with HLA associations seemingly driven largely by CMV exposure. Roughly uniform sequencing depth across donors was assumed in presence/absence analyses, although this assumption may not hold. The authors suggested that the approach could potentially be generalized to other disease states and immunological phenotypes. Because counts were too low, fewer than 20 rarely observed V segments, including chromosome 9 orphons, were excluded from the earlier analysis of some 540 of the donors. When HLA alleles, especially DR and DQ, strongly co-occurred, attributing TCR associations to individual alleles was difficult. Compared with the 666-donor mean, donors in an Asian-associated ancestry cluster had fewer N-insertions in productive TCRs, according to a later genetic analysis. Most TCR sequences were seen in very few donors, while some public TCRs were found in many individuals. In both the original and validation cohorts, the classifier was reported to diagnose cytomegalovirus status with high specificity and sensitivity. Broadly in line with IMGT annotations, most TCR beta V segments showed up in productive rearrangements about 87% or about 30% of the time in an earlier analysis of 450 to 750 of the donors. The sequencing pipeline was judged likely to have produced a cluster of highly shared sequence variants as a technical artifact. According to a later analysis, parvovirus B19, influenza, CMV and Epstein-Barr virus appeared linked to several top co-occurrence clusters.

Library creation used the immunoSEQ multiplex PCR assay. The multiplex PCR relied on a mix of 60 forward primers for TCR Vbeta segments and 13 reverse primers for TCR Jbeta segments. The CDR3 region of rearranged TCR beta genes was amplified from genomic DNA by a multiplex PCR assay. On the Illumina HiSeq System, the amplified TCR beta libraries were sequenced as 87-base-pair reads. The published analysis was carried out like this. A later analysis counted tens of millions of unique TCR beta chains across the 650 to 700 repertoires, and about 10 million of these chains were shared by at least two donors. A nearest-neighbor algorithm error-corrected the raw reads and collapsed the reads into unique sequences, merging closely related sequences to remove PCR and sequencing errors. V, D and J gene segments were assigned by aligning CDR3 sequences to IMGT reference sequences. Each retained sequence needed at least a six-nucleotide match to both a V gene segment and a J gene segment. A rearrangement was called productive if the CDR3 had no stop codons and remained in frame with V and J, and every other rearrangement was called non-productive. CDR3 was defined by IMGT convention, running from the second conserved V-encoded cysteine to the conserved J-encoded phenylalanine. In an earlier analysis of around 600 of the donors, sequences lacking an unambiguous match to a single V gene segment were excluded. In an earlier analysis of 587 of the donors, a V segment was called functional when productive rearrangements were above 56.7%, and segregating when the standard deviation between donors exceeded 5%. To diagnose cytomegalovirus status from the catalog of TCR beta chain sequences, a statistical classification framework was built. A later analysis assigned V and J genes by comparing TCR nucleotide sequences with IMGT/GENE-DB human TR gene sequences. A later analysis assigned CDR3 sequences and most-parsimonious VDJ recombination scenarios with the TCRdist pipeline. In a later analysis, each TCR beta chain was defined by its CDR3 amino acid sequence together with its V-gene family, and reads without a unique V-gene family were excluded. A later analysis removed 600 or so highly shared, low-generation-probability nucleotide sequences to deal with suspected cross-contamination and a sequencing artifact. In a later analysis, a clonal expansion index for each public chain was calculated from normalized within-repertoire ranks of inferred template counts. In a later analysis, generation probabilities were computed using a VDJ recombination model fitted to out-of-frame rearrangements, and the results were checked against IGoR. In a later analysis, hypergeometric tests were used to score TCR-TCR, TCR-HLA and TCR-CMV co-occurrence, with a repertoire-size bias correction applied to TCR pairs. In a later analysis, false discovery rates were estimated by permuting HLA or CMV assignments 20 times. A later analysis grouped co-occurring TCRs with DBSCAN, adding TCRdist sequence similarity when clustering within HLA-allele-positive subsets. Co-occurrence clustering excluded repertoires with fewer than 30,000 or more than 120,000 public chains, plus five with anomalous nucleotide sharing. TCRdb took over this immuneACCESS table, retaining in-frame rearrangements with V and J assigned. Such tables are incomplete; in checked studies, under half of the missing clones stem from an unresolved V gene, and the remainder is unexplained. V, J and clone size reflect that table, while D and trimming were determined from the DNA. The sample records under 200,000 clones, roughly 77% of which are singletons. Of the sample, 2% to 2.5% falls within the top ten clones.

Remarks on this clone: This clone's antigen is unknown. Base qualities are not provided; no much larger clone lies one nucleotide away.

The cohort comprised around 690 healthy bone marrow donors. At the time of sampling, every cohort member was nominally healthy, though immune exposures that went unrecorded were likely present. The donor was CMV seropositive and was included in the group of about 290 seropositive cohort members. A peripheral blood sample was collected from each donor, and TCR beta sequencing was performed on peripheral blood mononuclear cells. The Qiagen DNeasy Blood Extraction Kit was used to extract genomic DNA from the blood cell samples. The clonotype comes from a man aged 50-60 years in good health and CMV-seropositive. The sequencing input was PBMCs.

The CDR3 has the sequence CASSWVGTGRTGANVLTF. In nucleotides, the sequence is TGTGCCAGCAGTTGGGTCGGGACAGGGAGGACTGGGGCCAACGTCCTGACTTTC. This sequence uses TRBV27 and TRBJ2-6; 9 of the junction bases match TRBD1. Germline trimming: 4 bases from V, 2 bases from J; junction bases outside gene matches: 9. CDR1 and CDR2 were assigned from the germline V gene (reference sequence) as MNHEY and SMNVEV. There are 18 amino acids in the CDR3, from cysteine to phenylalanine inclusive. The read is trimmed to its CDR3 DNA, 54 bases read in frame from base 1. Where the CDR3 stops, the reference TRBV27 and TRBJ2-6 genes take over; the full variable domain is EAQVTQNPRYLITVTGKKLTVTCSQNMNHEYMSWYRQDPGLGLRQIYYSMNVEVTDKGDVPEGYKVSRKEKRNFPLILESPSPNQTSLYFCASSWVGTGRTGANVLTFGAGSRLTVL.